A single sample gave rise to the 9 T cell receptor beta chains below, sequenced in a study of T and B cells in COVID-19 patients. Multiplex PCR with BIOMED2 TRB-A/B primer pools amplified TRB rearrangements. In TCRdb, the multiplex PCR reads were re-called with MiXCR into one record per CDR3 protein. In the table there are some 790 distinct CDR3 sequences, around a fifth of which are singletons. TRB was amplified from around 250-460 ng of blood genomic DNA. Input material: blood. The receptors stem from a human donor with active COVID-19.

For this clonotype: This CDR3 is missing its conserved last phenylalanine or tryptophan, likely due to a read error. The limits of the CDR3 on the DNA are not certain, so only TCRdb's listed CDR3 is given. This sequence joins TRBV19 and TRBJ2-1; TRBD1 was called by the table and not checked on the DNA. Counting both end residues, the CDR3 totals 14 amino acids. Germline V gene data show CDR1 as LNHDA and CDR2 as SQIVND (reference sequence). This CDR3 reads CARQGRGEEKEQGG.

By proportion, this clonotype is medium-sized. The rearrangement links TRBV30 to TRBJ1-2; TRBD1 might be the D (6 bases). Between the trimmed V and J ends, which lost 1 base and 2 bases, there was a span of 11 bases. Germline V gives CDR1 GTSNPN, CDR2 SVGIG (reference sequence). This CDR3 has 14 residues. CDR3 residues: CAWSADRRNYGYTF. In DNA, the CDR3 is TGTGCCTGGAGTGCGGACAGACGAAACTATGGCTACACCTTC.

The chain is built from TRBV4-3 and TRBJ2-7; either TRBD1 or TRBD2 may supply D (5 bases each). CDR1 is LGHNA and CDR2 is YSLEER in the germline V gene. The V end lost 0 bases, the J end lost 6 bases, and 9 bases lay between the germline ends. This CDR3 region has 13 residues. In DNA, the CDR3 is TGCGCCAGCAGCCAAGAGTGGGGGAGCGAGCAGTACTTC. Its translation: CASSQEWGSEQYF.

The V and J genes are TRBV20-1 and TRBJ2-5; 7 bases match TRBD1. Trimming removed 6 bases from V and 6 bases from J; junction bases left unmatched: 16. CDR3 length: 15 amino acids. Germline V gene sequence: CDR1 DFQATT, CDR2 SNEGSKA (reference sequence). The CDR3 here is CSAWTGGRGKKTQYF. In nucleotides, the CDR3 is TGCAGTGCCTGGACAGGCGGTCGTGGAAAAAAGACCCAGTACTTC.

This clonotype is labeled as large. The V and J genes are TRBV19 and TRBJ2-5; D may be TRBD2 (6 bases). V was clipped by 4 bases and J by 1 base, with 7 bases between them. This CDR3 region has 13 residues. Per germline, CDR1 LNHDA and CDR2 SQIVND (reference sequence). CDR3: CASSRDFQETQYF. Here the CDR3 DNA reads TGTGCCAGTAGTAGGGACTTCCAAGAGACCCAGTACTTC.

By sample fraction, this clonotype is large. The chain recombines TRBV29-1 with TRBJ2-3; the match to TRBD1 covers 8 bases. The length of the CDR3 is 13 residues. V trimming: 3 bases; J trimming: 1 base; junction bases outside the gene matches: 0. The germline V gene encodes CDR1 SQVTM and CDR2 ANQGSEA. The CDR3 region is CSVEGQGTDTQYF. The CDR3 bases are TGCAGCGTTGAGGGACAGGGCACAGATACGCAGTATTTT.

This clonotype is deemed medium-sized (0.01 to 0.1%). The chain has TRBV6-1 and TRBJ2-1, with 13 bases matching TRBD2. Germline V gene sequence: CDR1 MNHNS, CDR2 SASEGT. The junction had 9 bases not matched to a gene; V was cut back by 5 bases and J by 5 bases. The length of the CDR3 is 17 residues. CDR3 DNA: TGTGCCAGCAGTCTACTAGCGGGAGGGCCGATCAACAATGAGCAGTTCTTC. Translated, it gives CASSLLAGGPINNEQFF.

This clonotype came up many times. The rearrangement joins TRBV20-1 to TRBJ2-2, with 9 bases that match TRBD1. CDR1 DFQATT and CDR2 SNEGSKA come from the germline V gene (reference sequence). The CDR3 is 16 amino acids. After removal of 3 bases from V and 0 bases from J, the junction contained 5 bases not matched to a gene. As DNA, the CDR3 is TGCAGTGCTAGCGATACAGGGGGCGCGAACACCGGGGAGCTGTTTTTT. Amino acid sequence: CSASDTGGANTGELFF.

This clonotype rates as medium-sized. The rearrangement uses TRBV11-1 and TRBJ1-5; D is undetermined. The CDR3 length is 13 residues. The germline V and J ends were trimmed by 2 bases and 9 bases, with 11 bases remaining between them. Germline V gene sequence: CDR1 SGHAT, CDR2 FQDESV (reference sequence). The CDR3, as DNA: TGTGCCAGCAGCTTACAGGCCAAGCCGCCCCAGCATTTT. Its translation is CASSLQAKPPQHF.